This T cell receptor (beta chain) was recorded in a study of control samples from healthy donors and cancer patients. CDR3 length: 14 residues. Trimming pared 6 bases from V and 0 bases from J, leaving 12 bases between. CDR1 and CDR2 from the germline V gene are LNHDA and SQIVND (reference sequence). Clones were sequenced by immunoSEQ multiplex PCR, and TCRdb holds only the in-frame ones, with some missing. The sample lists about 140,000 clones, 91% seen once, with over 6% in the top ten. The source of this sequence is a man between 18 and 29 years old in good health. This sequence joins TRBV19 and TRBJ2-7; D may be TRBD1 (6 bases). The sample was blood. CDR3 protein: CASRQGPSSYEQYF. In nucleotides, the CDR3 is TGTGCCAGTAGACAGGGACCGAGCTCCTACGAGCAGTACTTC. The full variable domain, its missing parts supplied by reference TRBV19 and TRBJ2-7, is DGGITQSPKYLFRKEGQNVTLSCEQNLNHDAMYWYRQDPGQGLRLIYYSQIVNDFQKGDIAEGYSVSREKKESFPLTVTSAQKNPTAFYLCASRQGPSSYEQYFGPGTRLTVT.